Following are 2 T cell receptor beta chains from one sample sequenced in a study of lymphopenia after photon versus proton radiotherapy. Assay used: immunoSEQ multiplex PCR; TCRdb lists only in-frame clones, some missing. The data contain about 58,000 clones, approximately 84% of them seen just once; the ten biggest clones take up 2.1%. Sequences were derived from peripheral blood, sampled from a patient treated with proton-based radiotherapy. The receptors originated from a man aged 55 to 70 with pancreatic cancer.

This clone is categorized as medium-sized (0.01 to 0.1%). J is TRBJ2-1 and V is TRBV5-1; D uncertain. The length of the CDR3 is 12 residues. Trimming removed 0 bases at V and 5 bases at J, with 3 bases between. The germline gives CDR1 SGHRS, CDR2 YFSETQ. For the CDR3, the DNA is TGCGCCAGCAGCTTGGAGGACAATGAGCAGTTCTTC. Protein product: CASSLEDNEQFF.

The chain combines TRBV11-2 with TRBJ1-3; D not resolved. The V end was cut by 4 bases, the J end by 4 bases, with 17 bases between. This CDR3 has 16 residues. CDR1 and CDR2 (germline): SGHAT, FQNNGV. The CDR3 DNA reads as TGTGCCAGCAGCTCCTTGGGGAGGGCGATCGGAAACACCATATATTTT. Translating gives CASSSLGRAIGNTIYF. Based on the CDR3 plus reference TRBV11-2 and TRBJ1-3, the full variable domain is EAGVAQSPRYKIIEKRQSVAFWCNPISGHATLYWYQQILGQGPKLLIQFQNNGVVDDSQLPKDRFSAERLKGVDSTLKIQPAKLEDSAVYLCASSSLGRAIGNTIYFGEGSWLTVV.